The text below deals with one T cell receptor (beta chain). The antigen is undetermined. V lost 0 bases to trimming and J lost 9 bases, with 19 bases between them. CDR3 length: 16 amino acids. Germline V CDR1 and CDR2: SGDLS, YYNGEE. This sample was taken from a study of neoadjuvant anti-PD-1 for oral cavity cancer. Study-wide findings and caveats: Treg/Th17 ratio rose with pretreatment blood and fell with post-treatment tumor TCRbeta clonality. After neoadjuvant nivolumab, PBMC T cell clonality was significantly higher in non-responders than responders.

The time point here: after neoadjuvant nivolumab, at surgical resection. Patients had HPV-negative, locally advanced oral cavity squamous cell carcinoma. Six replicates per PBMC sample, mostly from around 500 ng of genomic DNA. Profiling relied on immunoSEQ multiplex PCR, and the TCRdb table lists in-frame clones only, not all of them. The data show about 14,000 clones, roughly 77% seen once. V is TRBV9 and J is TRBJ2-1, with a possible D match to TRBD2 (6 bases). This specimen consisted of PBMCs, obtained after nivolumab (anti-PD-1) treatment. This TCR was sampled from a person aged 35-80 years with oral cavity squamous cell carcinoma. CDR3 bases: TGTGCCAGCAGCGTAGGGAGGGCTACCCGTTCGACTGAGCAGTTCTTC. Translating gives CASSVGRATRSTEQFF.